These 22 T cell receptor beta chains were sequenced from one sample in a study of cytomegalovirus exposure and HLA in healthy donors. The PCR ran on 60 Vbeta and 13 Jbeta primers. Sequencing was performed with immunoSEQ multiplex PCR; in TCRdb, only in-frame clones are kept and a portion is missing. The data contain 80,000 or so clones, around 60% of them singletons. Sequencing was carried out using PBMCs. The receptors shown here come from a man aged 30-40 years in good health and CMV-seropositive.

This clone occurred a few times. The chain uses TRBV30 and TRBJ2-3, with 12 bases that match TRBD2. V shed 0 bases, J shed 6 bases, and the junction held 10 bases outside the gene matches. The CDR3 length is 17 residues. Germline values: CDR1 GTSNPN, CDR2 SVGIG (reference sequence). This CDR3 reads CAWSVRFGLAGGDTQYF. The CDR3 DNA is TGTGCCTGGAGTGTACGGTTTGGGCTAGCGGGGGGGGATACGCAGTATTTT. Using reference TRBV30 and TRBJ2-3 for the parts outside the CDR3, the full variable domain is SQTIHQWPATLVQPVGSPLSLECTVEGTSNPNLYWYRQAAGRGLQLLFYSVGIGQISSEVPQNLSASRPQDRQFILSSKKLLLSDSGFYLCAWSVRFGLAGGDTQYFGPGTRLTVL.

This clone was picked up a small number of times. The J gene is TRBJ2-6, the V gene TRBV6-1; D might be TRBD1 (6 bases). Germline V gene lookup returns CDR1 MNHNS and CDR2 SASEGT. The CDR3 is made up of 16 amino acids. V was cut by 1 base and J by 0 bases, with 7 bases left in between. The CDR3 protein is CASSEGTASGANVLTF. The CDR3 DNA reads TGTGCCAGCAGTGAAGGGACAGCCTCTGGGGCCAACGTCCTGACTTTC.

This clone turned up a few times. The CDR3 spells CASSPGLQIQHF. The CDR3 DNA is TGTGCCAGCTCCCCGGGACTCCAGATCCAGCATTTT. The chain joins TRBV18 to TRBJ1-5, with D possibly TRBD1 on 5 matching bases. V was shortened by 6 bases and J by 12 bases, with 15 bases between the two germline ends. Germline loops: CDR1 KGHSH, CDR2 LQKENI. CDR3 length: 12 residues.

This clone occurred a few times. The chain is built from TRBV6-5 and TRBJ1-1, with a possible D match to TRBD1 (6 bases). Trimming took off 6 bases at V and 9 bases at J, with 20 bases between the two ends. Germline assignment: CDR1 MNHEY and CDR2 SVGAGI. This CDR3 has 14 residues. The CDR3 coding sequence is TGTGCCAGCAGCTCATTGATAAGAGGGGGTCAAGCTTTCTTT. Translation gives CASSSLIRGGQAFF.

The rearrangement links TRBV6-5 to TRBJ2-5; 7 positions agree with TRBD1. Germline CDR1 MNHEY, CDR2 SVGAGI. This CDR3 spans 14 amino acids. The V segment lost 6 bases and the J segment 11 bases; nucleotides outside the gene matches: 15. CDR3 nucleotide sequence: TGTGCCAGCAGAACCTACAGGGGAAAGCAGGAGCAGTACTTC. The encoded protein is CASRTYRGKQEQYF.

This chain joins TRBV10-3 and TRBJ2-1; 8 bases agree with TRBD1. The CDR3 has 16 amino acids. Germline values: CDR1 ENHRY, CDR2 SYGVKD. After removal of 6 bases from V and 7 bases from J, the junction contained 14 bases not matched to a gene. This chain's CDR3 is CAIRAAAGTGKNEQFF. CDR3 bases: TGTGCCATCAGGGCCGCGGCCGGGACAGGTAAAAATGAGCAGTTCTTC.

This chain joins TRBV11-1 and TRBJ1-1, with 7 bases fitting TRBD1. The CDR3 has 14 residues. The germline V gene has CDR1 SGHAT and CDR2 FQDESV (reference sequence). Trimming cost V 5 bases and J 5 bases; bases outside gene matches: 8. The CDR3 sequence: CASSPGQVTTEAFF. For the CDR3, the DNA is TGTGCCAGCAGCCCCGGACAGGTGACAACTGAAGCTTTCTTT.

This chain uses TRBV2 with TRBJ1-3, with D possibly matching TRBD1 (5 bases). Germline CDR1 reads SNHLY; CDR2 reads FYNNEI. Trimming cost V 6 bases and J 4 bases, with 13 bases left between them. The CDR3 has 14 amino acids. The CDR3 DNA reads TGTGCCAGCAGGAGGGAGGGGAGCGGAAACACCATATATTTT. This codes for CASRREGSGNTIYF.

The chain is built from TRBV6-4 and TRBJ2-3, with a weak D call TRBD2 (6 bases). The length of the CDR3 is 14 residues. Trimming removed 2 bases from V and 5 bases from J, with 11 bases in between. Germline CDR1 MRHNA, CDR2 SNTAGT. The DNA of the CDR3 is TGTGCCAGCAGTGACGTTAGCGGCGGAGATACGCAGTATTTT. It specifies CASSDVSGGDTQYF.

The chain uses TRBV11-3 and TRBJ1-1, with 9 bases fitting TRBD1. The CDR3 extends over 18 amino acids. The germline CDR1 and CDR2 sequences are SGHNT and YENEEA. With V trimmed by 4 bases and J by 4 bases, 16 bases remained unmatched. CDR3 loop: CASSSTTVDRGRRTEAFF. As DNA, the CDR3 is TGTGCCAGCAGCTCCACAACAGTCGACAGGGGGAGGCGCACTGAAGCTTTCTTT. Together with reference TRBV11-3 and TRBJ1-1, the CDR3 gives the full variable domain: EAGVVQSPRYKIIEKKQPVAFWCNPISGHNTLYWYLQNLGQGPELLIRYENEEAVDDSQLPKDRFSAERLKGVDSTLKIQPAELGDSAVYLCASSSTTVDRGRRTEAFFGQGTRLTVV.

V gene TRBV2 combines with J gene TRBJ2-2, with D tentatively TRBD1 (5 bases). The CDR3 extends over 13 amino acids. The germline gives CDR1 SNHLY, CDR2 FYNNEI. Between the trimmed V and J ends, which lost 6 bases and 7 bases, there was a span of 12 bases. The CDR3 DNA reads as TGTGCCAGCAGGGACACCTCGGGCGGGGAGCTGTTTTTT. Its translation: CASRDTSGGELFF.

The V gene is TRBV6-5, the J gene TRBJ2-7; 7 positions match TRBD1. V shed 3 bases, J shed 3 bases, and the junction held 5 bases outside the gene matches. CDR1 MNHEY and CDR2 SVGAGI come from the germline V gene. The CDR3 length is 14 residues. The DNA of the CDR3 is TGTGCCAGCAGTTATTCGGGGACAGTCTACGAGCAGTACTTC. The encoded protein is CASSYSGTVYEQYF.

V is TRBV5-1 and J is TRBJ2-2; 10 positions match TRBD1. This CDR3 is 17 amino acids long. In germline, CDR1 is SGHRS, CDR2 YFSETQ. Germline trimming cut 1 base from V and 5 bases from J; bases unmatched to any gene: 8. The CDR3 bases are TGCGCCAGCAGCTTGAATTTGGTGGGACAGGGGACCGGGGAGCTGTTTTTT. Translated, it gives CASSLNLVGQGTGELFF.

This clone was seen only once. The chain recombines TRBV5-1 with TRBJ2-7, with 7 bases identical to TRBD1. The CDR3 has 15 residues. V was clipped by 4 bases and J by 0 bases; unmatched bases: 7. Germline CDR1 is SGHRS and CDR2 is YFSETQ. CDR3 DNA sequence: TGCGCCAGCAGCACCGGGACAGTGATCTCCTACGAGCAGTACTTC. It yields the protein CASSTGTVISYEQYF.

This chain joins TRBV5-1 and TRBJ2-3; D uncertain. This CDR3 is built from 15 residues. The V gene lost 6 bases and the J gene lost 4 bases, with 18 bases spanning the gap. Germline CDR1 SGHRS, CDR2 YFSETQ. CDR3 sequence: CASKEFGYAPDTQYF. Here the CDR3 DNA reads TGCGCCAGCAAGGAGTTCGGGTACGCCCCAGATACGCAGTATTTT.

A single count supports this clone. J is TRBJ1-4 and V is TRBV5-1, with D perhaps matching TRBD1 (6 bases). Deletions cut 0 bases from V and 3 bases from J, with 9 bases between. The CDR3 has 15 amino acids. Germline V gives CDR1 SGHRS, CDR2 YFSETQ. CDR3 in amino acids: CASSLGQVPNEKLFF. The DNA of the CDR3 is TGCGCCAGCAGCTTGGGACAGGTCCCTAATGAAAAACTGTTTTTT.

In this sample, this clone turned up a few times. The chain is built from TRBV18 and TRBJ1-1, with D unresolved. The CDR3 sequence is 16 residues long. Germline values: CDR1 KGHSH, CDR2 LQKENI. V was shortened by 3 bases and J by 1 base, with 15 bases between the two germline ends. The CDR3 reads CASSPNVAPGNTEAFF. CDR3 DNA sequence: TGTGCCAGCTCACCGAACGTTGCCCCGGGGAACACTGAAGCTTTCTTT. The full variable domain, in which reference TRBV18 and TRBJ1-1 provide the parts outside the CDR3, is NAGVMQNPRHLVRRRGQEARLRCSPMKGHSHVYWYRQLPEEGLKFMVYLQKENIIDESGMPKERFSAEFPKEGPSILRIQQVVRGDSAAYFCASSPNVAPGNTEAFFGQGTRLTVV.

The chain employs TRBV2 and TRBJ2-7; D remains ambiguous. V was clipped by 6 bases and J by 7 bases, with 16 bases between them. The CDR3 runs 13 residues. Germline CDR1 reads SNHLY; CDR2 reads FYNNEI. The CDR3 sequence is CASRIRNSREQYF. Here the CDR3 DNA reads TGTGCCAGCAGAATACGAAACAGCCGGGAGCAGTACTTC.

This clone has just a few counts. This chain joins TRBV30 and TRBJ1-1; 7 bases agree with TRBD1. In germline, CDR1 is GTSNPN, CDR2 SVGIG (reference sequence). V shed 5 bases, J shed 11 bases, and the junction held 5 bases outside the gene matches. The CDR3 covers 10 residues. The DNA of the CDR3 is TGTGCCTGGGGGACAGAAGGGGCTTTCTTT. This gives the protein CAWGTEGAFF.

The chain uses TRBV5-5 and TRBJ2-7, with 8 bases matching TRBD2. Germline V gene lookup returns CDR1 SGHKS and CDR2 YYEKEE (reference sequence). The CDR3 spans 16 residues. Trimming took 2 bases from V and 2 from J; bases not matched to a gene: 9. The CDR3 DNA sequence: TGTGCCAGCAGCTTCCCTAGGGCGGGGGGAACCTACGAGCAGTACTTC. Protein sequence: CASSFPRAGGTYEQYF.

This clone was seen only a few times. The J gene is TRBJ1-1, the V gene TRBV5-1, with 9 bases fitting TRBD1. Trimming cost V 5 bases and J 1 base; bases outside gene matches: 6. The CDR3 spans 15 residues. Germline V gene sequence: CDR1 SGHRS, CDR2 YFSETQ. The CDR3 protein is CASRWDRVSNTEAFF. CDR3 DNA: TGCGCCAGCAGATGGGACAGGGTGTCGAACACTGAAGCTTTCTTT.

This clone has just one count. This chain uses TRBV6-5 with TRBJ2-7, with D unresolved. This CDR3 region has 15 residues. V dropped 0 bases and J dropped 6 bases, with 15 bases sitting between them. Germline V gene sequence: CDR1 MNHEY, CDR2 SVGAGI. The CDR3 protein is CASSYSSDSGPEQYF. The CDR3 coding sequence is TGTGCCAGCAGTTACTCTTCGGATTCAGGCCCCGAGCAGTACTTC.